These 3 T cell receptor beta chains originate from one sample sequenced in a study of early T cells in non-severe SARS-CoV-2 infection. TCRdb re-called the 5' RACE reads through MiXCR, storing one row per CDR3 protein. The sample yields approximately 77,000 distinct CDR3 sequences, around 12% seen once. Source: whole blood, taken at baseline. Receptors originate from an adult who was a healthcare worker with PCR-confirmed SARS-CoV-2 infection or an uninfected control (not recorded which). The donor label of this sample is uncertain.

The table lists this clonotype with many counts. The V and J genes are TRBV12-3 or TRBV12-4 and TRBJ1-6; D is uncertain. This CDR3 comprises 15 residues. The V and J ends lost 3 bases and 8 bases respectively, with 14 bases between them. In DNA form, the CDR3 reads TGTGCCAGCAGTTTCAGGACGGCAGGATATTCACCCCTCCACTTT. It translates to CASSFRTAGYSPLHF.

The chain employs TRBV4-3 and TRBJ2-7, with 8 bases that match TRBD2. Germline V lookup: CDR1 LGHNA, CDR2 YSLEER. V was clipped by 0 bases and J by 0 bases; unmatched bases: 13. The CDR3 is made up of 19 amino acids. CDR3 residues: CASSQDLGSGTRDSYEQYF. The CDR3 coding sequence is TGCGCCAGCAGCCAAGATCTAGGTAGTGGGACTAGAGACTCCTACGAGCAGTACTTC.

This clonotype was seen a handful of times. V is TRBV5-6 and J is TRBJ2-1; 9 positions agree with TRBD2. This CDR3 has 16 amino acids. V gave up 1 base and J gave up 5 bases; unmatched junction bases: 7. Germline lookup yields CDR1 SGHDT and CDR2 YYEEEE. The CDR3 region is CASSLFLAGPDNEQFF. DNA for the CDR3: TGTGCCAGCAGCTTGTTTCTAGCGGGGCCAGACAATGAGCAGTTCTTC.